This T cell receptor (beta chain) was obtained from a study of read filtering for tumor transcriptome and immune sequencing. Study in general: Transcriptome libraries were built from DNase-treated RNA. TCR-mapped reads were about 4.05 to 11 million with IR-seq versus roughly 75 to 1,300 with RNA-seq. Overall study results and limits: Dropping single-read clonotypes raised IR-seq and RNA-seq shared-clonotype correlation.

A note on this clonotype: The target antigen is unknown. A read error may be the cause here, since a much bigger clone is one base away. It is likely a read error, because the conserved phenylalanine at the end of the CDR3 is missing.

Molecular barcoded adaptors covering alpha/delta and beta/gamma chains were used on roughly 400 ng RNA. TCRdb independently ran MiXCR on the reads; one entry per CDR3 protein. The table includes around 44,000 distinct CDR3 sequences, roughly 13% detected once. This receptor was taken from a donor over 35 with multiple myeloma. The sequenced sample was a population of CD138-negative cells sorted from bone marrow.

The CDR3, as DNA: TGTGCCAGCAGTGAAGACAGGCTTGGTGAGCAGTTCTCC. It specifies CASSEDRLGEQFS. V and J are TRBV6-1 and TRBJ2-1, with TRBD1 as a possible D gene (5 bases). This CDR3 contains 13 residues. The V end was cut by 1 base, the J end by 9 bases, with 10 bases between. The germline V gene has CDR1 MNHNS and CDR2 SASEGT.